What follows is one TCR beta chain and its context. This record comes from a study of blood T cell repertoires in COVID-19. For the study at large: COVID-19 samples, acute and convalescent, were from the United States, Italy and Spain.

Profiled with immunoSEQ multiplex PCR; TCRdb holds only in-frame clones, not every one. The sample includes about 220,000 clones, 70% to 90% seen only once; the top ten take 2.9%. Germline-derived CDR1 and CDR2 are GTSNPN and SVGIG (reference sequence). Trimming took 4 bases from V and 5 from J; bases not matched to a gene: 4. CDR3 length: 13 residues. The chain links TRBV30 to TRBJ1-5; TRBD1 agrees at 8 bases. The clonotype originates from a man in his fifties who had recovered from COVID-19. The specimen sequenced was peripheral blood. In DNA form, the CDR3 reads TGTGCCTGGACAGGGGGCTGGGATCAGCCCCAGCATTTT. This sequence encodes CAWTGGWDQPQHF.